The 23 T cell receptor beta chains given below trace back to one sample, sequenced in a study of CD8 T cells in ankylosing spondylitis. MiXCR, run by TCRdb on the 5' RACE reads, gives a single entry per CDR3 protein. Found here are 350,000 or so distinct CDR3 sequences, about 9.9% of them singletons; the top ten hold roughly 9%. The sequencing input was blood, either unsorted or a sorted T cell fraction (not recorded which). The origin of the receptors is a female donor with ankylosing spondylitis or in good health (not recorded which).

This clonotype was detected many times. The CDR3 DNA follows: TGTGCCAGCAGCCTCTCCGGGACAGGGGGCTATCAGCCCCAGCATTTT. It codes for CASSLSGTGGYQPQHF. The chain is built from TRBV11-2 and TRBJ1-5; TRBD1 matches 12 bases. V gave up 5 bases and J gave up 5 bases; unmatched junction bases: 7. The CDR3 is 16 residues long. Germline values: CDR1 SGHAT, CDR2 FQNNGV.

This clonotype was observed many times. V is TRBV5-5 and J is TRBJ1-1; no definite D call. CDR1 is SGHKS and CDR2 is YYEKEE in the germline V gene (reference sequence). With 4 bases removed from V and 2 bases from J, the gap between germline ends came to 9 bases. The CDR3 extends over 13 amino acids. Written as DNA, the CDR3 is TGTGCCAGCAGCCGCATAGATAACACTGAAGCTTTCTTT. Its protein product is CASSRIDNTEAFF.

This rearrangement joins TRBV7-9 to TRBJ2-2, with D perhaps TRBD2 (6 bases). The ends were cut back, 5 bases at V and 3 bases at J, with 13 bases in the middle. Germline CDR1 SEHNR, CDR2 FQNEAQ (reference sequence). The CDR3 covers 15 residues. The DNA of the CDR3 is TGTGCCAGCAGCCCCTGGGGGGACCACACCGGGGAGCTGTTTTTT. Its translation: CASSPWGDHTGELFF.

This clonotype came up many times. The chain employs TRBV28 and TRBJ2-7, with 14 bases fitting TRBD2. Germline V gene sequence: CDR1 MDHEN, CDR2 SYDVKM. The CDR3 length is 19 residues. V lost 4 bases, J lost 4 bases, and 15 bases stayed unmatched. CDR3 sequence reads: CASSSSGTGTSGRLYEQYF. The CDR3 DNA sequence: TGTGCCAGCAGTTCGTCCGGGACAGGGACTAGCGGGAGATTGTACGAGCAGTACTTC.

This clonotype was picked up many times. V is TRBV20-1 and J is TRBJ1-1; tentative D call: TRBD1 (6 bases). V lost 0 bases and J 5 bases, leaving 10 bases between the germline ends. The germline V gene encodes CDR1 DFQATT and CDR2 SNEGSKA (reference sequence). The CDR3 extends over 13 amino acids. The CDR3 region is CSARDRGPTEAFF. The CDR3, as DNA: TGCAGTGCTAGAGATCGGGGGCCGACTGAAGCTTTCTTT.

The gene calls are TRBV20-1 and TRBJ2-5, with unresolved D. V gave up 0 bases and J gave up 4 bases, with 9 bases separating them. CDR1 is DFQATT, CDR2 SNEGSKA, per germline (reference sequence). The CDR3 spans 13 residues. The CDR3 sequence is CSARDQGLETQYF. The CDR3 DNA reads TGCAGTGCTAGAGATCAAGGGCTAGAGACCCAGTACTTC.

The gene calls are TRBV9 and TRBJ2-3; D is ambiguous. CDR1 and CDR2 from the germline V gene are SGDLS and YYNGEE. Between the trimmed V and J ends, which lost 3 bases and 4 bases, there was a span of 9 bases. This CDR3 is built from 13 residues. In DNA form, the CDR3 reads TGTGCCAGCAGCGCCAGAACCCCAGATACGCAGTATTTT. As protein: CASSARTPDTQYF.

This clonotype came up many times. The V gene is TRBV15, the J gene TRBJ2-7; D may correspond to TRBD1 or TRBD2 (7 bases each). This CDR3 has 14 residues. The V and J ends lost 10 bases and 4 bases respectively, with 20 bases between them. Germline lookup yields CDR1 LNHNV and CDR2 YYDKDF (reference sequence). Here the CDR3 reads CASGGGQFDYEQYF. The CDR3 bases are TGTGCCAGTGGGGGGGGACAGTTTGATTACGAGCAGTACTTC.

J is TRBJ1-2 and V is TRBV7-2, with TRBD1 as a possible D gene (5 bases). Germline V gene lookup returns CDR1 SGHTA and CDR2 FQGNSA. V lost 5 bases to trimming and J lost 4 bases, with 17 bases between them. CDR3 length equals 15 residues. CDR3 sequence: CASSQELQGRYGYTF. The DNA for the CDR3 is TGTGCCAGCAGCCAAGAACTCCAGGGTCGCTATGGCTACACCTTC.

The sample holds many counts of this clonotype. The chain is built from TRBV20-1 and TRBJ2-3; D possibly corresponds to TRBD2 (6 bases). The V end lost 2 bases, the J end lost 2 bases, and 23 bases lay between the germline ends. The CDR3 runs to 18 residues. CDR1 is DFQATT and CDR2 is SNEGSKA in the germline V gene (reference sequence). CDR3 protein: CSARRLSSVNQITDTQYF. CDR3 nucleotides: TGCAGTGCTAGACGCCTGTCTAGCGTGAACCAGATCACAGATACGCAGTATTTT.

Ten or more counts support this clonotype. The chain has TRBV10-3 and TRBJ2-3; weak D call: TRBD2 (7 bases). The length of the CDR3 is 12 residues. Between the trimmed V and J ends, which lost 3 bases and 11 bases, there was a span of 12 bases. Germline values: CDR1 ENHRY, CDR2 SYGVKD. CDR3 DNA: TGTGCCATCAGTGACGGCGGGGGCGGGCAGTATTTT. It codes for CAISDGGGGQYF.

This clonotype was counted many times. The J gene is TRBJ2-7, the V gene TRBV5-1, with D uncertain. Trimming shortened V by 4 bases and J by 1 base, and 3 bases separated the two germline ends. The CDR3 has 11 residues. The germline gives CDR1 SGHRS, CDR2 YFSETQ. Written as DNA, the CDR3 is TGCGCCAGCAGCCAGTCCTACGAGCAGTACTTC. Its translation is CASSQSYEQYF.

This clonotype was picked up a small number of times. The gene calls are TRBV7-2 and TRBJ2-3; maybe TRBD1 (6 bases). CDR3 length: 17 residues. Germline V lookup: CDR1 SGHTA, CDR2 FQGNSA. Trimming left V 1 base short and J 5 bases short, with 19 bases between. Here the CDR3 DNA reads TGTGCCAGCAGCTTAGGTTACAGGGTGAAAGGAGAAGATACGCAGTATTTT. Its translation is CASSLGYRVKGEDTQYF.

Worth noting for this clonotype: This could be a read error, since a much larger clone is one nucleotide away. This sequence joins TRBV11-2 and TRBJ2-3; D gene ambiguous. The CDR3 covers 14 residues. In germline, CDR1 is SGHAT, CDR2 FQNNGV. Trimming pared 0 bases from V and 1 base from J, leaving 5 bases between. For the CDR3, the DNA is TGTGCCAGCAGCTTAGACAGGCGCACAGATACGCAGTATTTT. Amino acids: CASSLDRRTDTQYF.

The rearrangement uses TRBV19 and TRBJ2-7, with 8 positions matching TRBD2. With V trimmed by 3 bases and J by 0 bases, 1 base remained unmatched. In germline, CDR1 is LNHDA, CDR2 SQIVND (reference sequence). This CDR3 spans 14 amino acids. CDR3 sequence reads: CASSMGLDSYEQYF. Written as DNA, the CDR3 is TGTGCCAGTAGTATGGGACTAGACTCCTACGAGCAGTACTTC.

This clonotype was observed many times. This chain links TRBV12-3 or TRBV12-4 with TRBJ2-2, with TRBD1 matching 7 bases. The CDR3 spans 17 residues. Trimming took 3 bases from V and 0 from J; bases not matched to a gene: 7. CDR3 in amino acids: CASSLVVGGSNTGELFF. Here the CDR3 DNA reads TGTGCCAGCAGTTTGGTGGTAGGGGGCTCGAACACCGGGGAGCTGTTTTTT.

Comment on this clonotype: Its ends do not fully match the called genes, so a read error is possible. This chain connects TRBV20-1 to TRBJ2-2; 9 bases fit TRBD2. Germline CDR1 is DFQATT and CDR2 is SNEGSKA (reference sequence). The CDR3 totals 19 residues. DNA for the CDR3: TGCTGTGCTAGAGACCTCCCCGGGGTAGCGGGAGCCGTTACCGGGGAGCTGTTTTTT. This translates into CCARDLPGVAGAVTGELFF.

This clonotype was seen only a few times. The V gene is TRBV5-1, the J gene TRBJ2-7; D possibly uses TRBD1 or TRBD2 (5 bases each). Germline lookup yields CDR1 SGHRS and CDR2 YFSETQ. The CDR3 sequence is 14 residues long. V gave up 0 bases and J gave up 0 bases, with 7 bases separating them. The CDR3: CASSLGDGSYEQYF. The CDR3 DNA follows: TGCGCCAGCAGCTTGGGGGACGGCTCCTACGAGCAGTACTTC.

This clonotype was counted only a few times. CDR3 protein: CASSSVLRDFGANVLTF. The CDR3, as DNA: TGTGCCAGCAGTTCCGTCCTCCGGGACTTTGGGGCCAACGTCCTGACTTTC. The chain couples TRBV28 to TRBJ2-6, with D tentatively TRBD2 (6 bases). V lost 4 bases to trimming and J lost 3 bases, with 16 bases between them. Germline CDR1 reads MDHEN; CDR2 reads SYDVKM. CDR3 length: 17 amino acids.

This clonotype has at least ten counts. The chain employs TRBV27 and TRBJ2-4, with D tentatively TRBD1 (5 bases). Germline loops: CDR1 MNHEY, CDR2 SMNVEV (reference sequence). Deletions cut 5 bases from V and 7 bases from J, with 15 bases between. The CDR3 has 14 amino acids. For the CDR3, the DNA is TGTGCCAGCAGTACCCGACAGTGGGGCAACATTCAGTACTTC. Its translation: CASSTRQWGNIQYF.

The chain joins TRBV12-3 or TRBV12-4 to TRBJ2-7; the match to TRBD2 covers 9 bases. V shed 4 bases, J shed 5 bases, and the junction held 9 bases outside the gene matches. This CDR3 is built from 15 residues. CDR3 bases: TGTGCCAGCAGTTCCCATAGCGGGAGAGTCCACGAGCAGTACTTC. It encodes CASSSHSGRVHEQYF.

This clonotype was seen ten or more times. The chain combines TRBV5-1 with TRBJ2-1, with 8 bases fitting TRBD2. V was pared by 5 bases and J by 6 bases, with 10 bases of the junction left unmatched. The CDR3 consists of 15 residues. Germline values: CDR1 SGHRS, CDR2 YFSETQ. CDR3 amino acids: CASRAGGSGTNEQFF. For the CDR3, the DNA is TGCGCCAGCAGGGCGGGAGGTAGCGGGACCAATGAGCAGTTCTTC. The full variable domain, completed using reference TRBV5-1 and TRBJ2-1, is KAGVTQTPRYLIKTRGQQVTLSCSPISGHRSVSWYQQTPGQGLQFLFEYFSETQRNKGNFPGRFSGRQFSNSRSEMNVSTLELGDSALYLCASRAGGSGTNEQFFGPGTRLTVL.

At least ten counts were recorded for this clonotype. V usage is TRBV15 and J usage is TRBJ2-1; 15 nucleotides match TRBD2. The germline CDR1 and CDR2 sequences are LNHNV and YYDKDF (reference sequence). The V segment lost 7 bases and the J segment 5 bases; nucleotides outside the gene matches: 9. The CDR3 spans 17 residues. The CDR3 nucleotides are TGTGCCACCACACGGGGACTAGCGGGAGGTTACCACAATGAGCAGTTCTTC. Amino acids: CATTRGLAGGYHNEQFF. Combining the CDR3 with reference TRBV15 and TRBJ2-1 gives the whole variable domain DAMVIQNPRYQVTQFGKPVTLSCSQTLNHNVMYWYQQKSSQAPKLLFHYYDKDFNNEADTPDNFQSRRPNTSFCFLDIRSPGLGDTAMYLCATTRGLAGGYHNEQFFGPGTRLTVL.